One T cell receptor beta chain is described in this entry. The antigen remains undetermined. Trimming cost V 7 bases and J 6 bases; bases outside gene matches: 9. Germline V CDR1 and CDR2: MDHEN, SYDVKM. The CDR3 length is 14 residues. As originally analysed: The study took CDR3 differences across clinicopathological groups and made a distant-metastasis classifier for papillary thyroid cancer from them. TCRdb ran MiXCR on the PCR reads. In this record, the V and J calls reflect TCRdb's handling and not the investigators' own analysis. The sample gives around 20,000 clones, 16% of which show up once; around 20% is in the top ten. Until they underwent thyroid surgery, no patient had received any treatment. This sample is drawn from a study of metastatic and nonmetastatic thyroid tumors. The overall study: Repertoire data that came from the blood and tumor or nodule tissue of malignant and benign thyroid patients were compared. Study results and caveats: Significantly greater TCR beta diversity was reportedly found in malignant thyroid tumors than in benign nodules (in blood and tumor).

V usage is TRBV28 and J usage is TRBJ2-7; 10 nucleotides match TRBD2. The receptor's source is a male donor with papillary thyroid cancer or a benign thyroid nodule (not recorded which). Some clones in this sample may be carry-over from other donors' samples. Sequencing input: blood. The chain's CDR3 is CASTLAGVVFEQYF. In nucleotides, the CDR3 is TGTGCCAGCACCCTAGCGGGGGTCGTGTTCGAGCAGTACTTC.